This TCR beta chain comes out of a study of T cell responses to AZD1222 COVID-19 vaccine. Study findings and constraints: Along spike, vaccine-associated CD4 TCRs were found throughout, with dominance at 160-218 and 743-854. Donors were mostly white British, more females; clonal diversity possibly underestimated. Sampling that yielded the repertoires occurred only after the peak T cell response. Reportedly, close to half of spike-specific TCRs are directed against unmutated variant regions.

In the case of this clone: The antigen is not known.

The data were produced by immunoSEQ multiplex PCR, yet TCRdb's version contains in-frame clones alone and is incomplete. The sample consists of 150,000 or so clones, around 90% of them appearing once. V lost 8 bases, J lost 6 bases, and 14 bases lay in between. The CDR3 is 13 amino acids. The V gene's germline CDR1 is ENHRY and CDR2 SYGVKD. This TCR came from an adult in good health. This sample comprised peripheral blood, obtained on day 0 of AZD1222 vaccination. V and J are TRBV10-3 and TRBJ2-1; D may be TRBD1 (5 bases). CDR3 bases: TGTGCCATCCGGTTGAGAAGGGGCAATGAGCAGTTCTTC. This gives the protein CAIRLRRGNEQFF.